This paragraph reports one T cell receptor beta chain. Its specificity is unknown. The source of the sample is a study of vaccination and CD4 T cells after COVID-19. Looking at the study overall: Each individual in the study obtained two doses of BNT162b2 or mRNA-1273 vaccine. Post-COVID draws followed diagnosis by a median around 100 days (range 35 to 161).

Once obtained from cultured CD4+ T cells, the DNA was sequenced using the Oncomine TCR Beta short-read assay. TCRdb re-analysed the PCR reads in MiXCR, keeping a single row per CDR3 protein. This table has around 21,000 distinct CDR3 sequences, around 50% appearing once. Indicated treatment: approximately 9-day PBMC culture with coronavirus spike peptide pools or control peptides (ViraFEST assay). With 8.5 to 10 ug/ml peptide pools and roughly 9 IU/ml IL-2, PBMCs were cultured at a few million per well. CDR1 is SGHVS, CDR2 FNYEAQ, per germline. The length of the CDR3 is 15 residues. J lost 9 bases, V lost 1 base, and 5 bases had no gene match. Whole-study findings and limits: The median number of SARS-CoV-2-reactive clonotypes increased from around 20 to 38, a change that did not reach significance.

This TCR was sampled from a human donor who had recovered from COVID-19. The rearrangement joins TRBV7-6 to TRBJ1-6; TRBD1 matches 8 bases. The specimen was CD4+ T cells from blood, cultured in vitro. Here the CDR3 reads CASSLDETGVSPLHF. The CDR3 nucleotides read TGTGCCAGCAGCTTAGATGAGACAGGGGTTTCACCCCTCCACTTT.